These T cell receptor beta chains were read from a single sample in a study of T-cell reconstitution after alpha-beta-depleted transplantation in children. Each CDR3 protein gets one entry after TCRdb re-called the PCR reads with MiXCR. The sample lists a few hundred thousand distinct CDR3 sequences; roughly 30% were seen once. The sequenced sample was PBMCs, obtained before TCRalphabeta/CD19-depleted stem cell transplant. These TCRs come from a boy in the first two years of life with Wiskott-Aldrich syndrome, due to receive a stem cell transplant. CDR3s include the opening cysteine and the closing phenylalanine or tryptophan. A D gene is named only where the DNA matches it firmly. Not every row has a clone size; where given, it reads once, few, many or a size class.

D gene,clone size,J gene,V gene,CDR3 protein,CDR3 DNA
TRBD2,.,TRBJ2-2,TRBV29-1,CSVAGRAYTGELFF,TGCAGCGTTGCCGGGAGGGCCTACACCGGGGAGCTGTTTTTT
.,many,TRBJ1-1,TRBV5-1,CASSLEGRNTEAFF,TGTGCCAGCAGCTTAGAAGGCCGGAACACTGAAGCTTTCTTT
TRBD1,.,TRBJ2-5,TRBV24-1,CATSDPQGAAETQYF,TGTGCCACCAGTGATCCTCAGGGGGCTGCCGAGACCCAGTACTTC
.,.,TRBJ2-7,TRBV6-1,CASQPTGGNYEQYF,TGTGCCAGCCAACCGACAGGTGGGAACTACGAGCAGTACTTC
TRBD2,.,TRBJ2-1,TRBV20-1,CSARSPGLAGRNEQFF,TGCAGTGCTAGGTCACCGGGACTAGCGGGACGCAATGAGCAGTTCTTC
.,.,TRBJ1-3,TRBV5-6,CASSLKGGSGNTIYF,TGTGCCAGCAGCTTGAAAGGTGGCTCTGGAAACACCATATATTTT
TRBD2,.,TRBJ2-7,TRBV10-3,CATRSAGGNEQYF,TGTGCTACCCGATCGGCGGGGGGCAACGAGCAGTACTTC
.,.,TRBJ2-1,TRBV7-8,CASSQLSEGLFSHEQFF,TGTGCCAGCAGCCAGCTTTCGGAGGGGCTCTTTTCCCATGAGCAGTTCTTC
.,.,TRBJ1-1,TRBV5-1,CASSLGLEYVNTEAFF,TGCGCCAGCAGCTTGGGTTTGGAGTATGTGAACACTGAAGCTTTCTTT
TRBD1,few,TRBJ2-7,TRBV7-2,CASSRDRGSEQYF,TGTGCCAGCAGCCGGGACAGGGGGTCCGAGCAGTACTTC
TRBD1,few,TRBJ2-2,TRBV6-5,CASSNTGTGNTGELFF,TGTGCCAGCAGTAACACCGGGACAGGGAACACCGGGGAGCTGTTTTTT
TRBD1,few,TRBJ2-3,TRBV5-5,CASSAGTATDTQYF,TGTGCCAGCAGCGCCGGGACAGCCACAGATACGCAGTATTTT
TRBD2,few,TRBJ2-7,TRBV28,CASSLLTSGSYEQYF,TGTGCCAGCAGTTTATTGACTAGCGGGAGCTACGAGCAGTACTTC
.,.,TRBJ1-1,TRBV12-3/TRBV12-4,CASSSLGQSNTEAFF,TGTGCCAGCAGTTCCCTGGGCCAGTCAAACACTGAAGCTTTCTTT
TRBD2,.,TRBJ2-1,TRBV20-1,CSETAELAGHNEQFF,TGCAGTGAAACCGCCGAACTAGCGGGCCACAATGAGCAGTTCTTC
TRBD2,once,TRBJ2-1,TRBV7-3,CASSLGASGSYEQFF,TGTGCCAGCAGCTTAGGAGCTAGCGGGAGCTATGAGCAGTTCTTC
TRBD1,once,TRBJ2-3,TRBV27,CASMAPDRAGWTQYF,TGTGCCAGCATGGCCCCCGACAGGGCAGGGTGGACGCAGTATTTT
TRBD1,few,TRBJ2-3,TRBV28,CASSVQGDTQYF,TGTGCCAGCAGTGTACAGGGGGATACGCAGTATTTT
TRBD2,.,TRBJ2-7,TRBV9,CASSRTSGSKEQYF,TGTGCCAGCAGCCGGACTAGCGGGAGCAAAGAGCAGTACTTC
TRBD1,few,TRBJ1-1,TRBV30,CAWSVPVTGGRNTEAFF,TGTGCCTGGAGTGTACCGGTCACAGGGGGCCGGAACACTGAAGCTTTCTTT
TRBD2,.,TRBJ2-1,TRBV13,CASSVASGRLVDEQFF,TGTGCCAGCAGCGTGGCTAGCGGGAGGTTGGTAGATGAGCAGTTCTTC
.,.,TRBJ2-1,TRBV7-3,CASSYQTGDEQFF,TGTGCCAGCAGCTATCAAACCGGGGACGAGCAGTTCTTC
TRBD2,few,TRBJ2-2,TRBV10-3,CAMRTSGNTGELFF,TGTGCCATGAGGACTAGCGGGAACACCGGGGAGCTGTTTTTT
TRBD1,.,TRBJ1-1,TRBV7-2,CASSLGAPGTGGAAFF,TGTGCCAGCAGCTTAGGAGCCCCCGGGACAGGGGGCGCAGCTTTCTTT
.,few,TRBJ1-1,TRBV27,CASSFRVSQGGNTEAFF,TGTGCCAGCAGTTTTAGGGTATCACAGGGAGGGAACACTGAAGCTTTCTTT
.,.,TRBJ2-4,TRBV9,CASSKGHPLAKNSQYF,TGTGCCAGCAGCAAGGGACACCCTTTAGCCAAAAACAGTCAGTACTTC
.,many,TRBJ1-2,TRBV12-3/TRBV12-4,CASSFGQGNYGYTF,TGTGCCAGCAGTTTTGGTCAAGGGAACTATGGCTACACCTTC
TRBD2,few,TRBJ2-7,TRBV5-1,CASSLAGGIYEQYF,TGCGCCAGCAGCTTAGCGGGAGGGATCTACGAGCAGTACTTC
.,few,TRBJ2-7,TRBV27,CASSPSTGSTNYEQYF,TGTGCCAGCAGCCCTTCCACGGGGAGCACTAACTACGAGCAGTACTTC
TRBD2,few,TRBJ2-7,TRBV7-2,CASSLAPGGLGSSYEQYF,TGTGCCAGCAGCTTAGCCCCGGGGGGACTAGGGAGCTCCTACGAGCAGTACTTC
TRBD2,.,TRBJ2-1,TRBV10-1,CASSEVRGLSRFF,TGCGCCAGCAGTGAAGTGAGGGGACTAAGTCGGTTCTTC
.,few,TRBJ1-2,TRBV29-1,CSVVKEADYGYTF,TGCAGCGTTGTTAAGGAGGCAGACTATGGCTACACCTTC
TRBD2,few,TRBJ2-3,TRBV20-1,CSARVGSGADTQYF,TGCAGTGCTAGAGTTGGGAGCGGGGCAGATACGCAGTATTTT
.,few,TRBJ2-3,TRBV10-3,CAIASETQYF,TGTGCCATCGCATCCGAGACGCAGTATTTT
.,.,TRBJ1-4,TRBV5-1,CASSFGRGEKLFF,TGCGCCAGCAGCTTTGGACGAGGGGAAAAACTGTTTTTT
.,.,TRBJ2-1,TRBV9,CASSDHRNEQFF,TGTGCCAGCAGCGACCACAGGAATGAGCAGTTCTTC